These T cell receptor beta chains were read from a single sample in a study of human T cells and chemical hapten exposure. TCRdb recomputed calls from the RACE reads with MiXCR, one row per CDR3 protein. The repertoire includes roughly 110,000 distinct CDR3 sequences, 10% to 15% of them detected once, and over 1.5% sits in the top ten. Sample: whole blood, taken in connection with sensitization to the hapten diphenylcyclopropenone (DPC). The receptor set was obtained from a woman aged 50 to 65 with alopecia areata. Some clones in this sample may be carry-over from other donors' samples. Both conserved end residues are part of each CDR3. The D gene is left open where the match is weak. A clone size is listed for some rows: how often the clone was seen (once, few, many), or a class if it is expanded.

J	V	D	size	CDR3	DNA
TRBJ1-2	TRBV7-2	-	-	CASSLGWTATYGYTF	TGTGCCAGCAGCTTAGGCTGGACAGCCACTTATGGCTACACCTTC
TRBJ2-7	TRBV5-1	-	-	CASSLEPILSHEQYF	TGCGCCAGCAGCTTGGAACCGATCCTCTCCCACGAGCAGTACTTC
TRBJ2-2	TRBV29-1	-	-	CSVGVTGELFF	TGCAGCGTTGGTGTCACCGGGGAGCTGTTTTTT
TRBJ1-1	TRBV5-8	-	-	CASSLGRDTEAFF	TGTGCCAGCAGCTTAGGGAGGGACACTGAAGCTTTCTTT
TRBJ2-3	TRBV2	TRBD2	many	CATGTSGTDTQYF	TGTGCCACCGGGACTAGCGGCACAGATACGCAGTATTTT
TRBJ2-1	TRBV10-3	-	few	CAIRGVGEQFF	TGTGCCATCAGGGGGGTGGGTGAGCAGTTCTTC
TRBJ2-3	TRBV7-8	-	many	CASSPPWRSRSADTQYF	TGTGCCAGCAGCCCCCCTTGGCGTAGTCGATCTGCAGATACGCAGTATTTT
TRBJ2-2	TRBV11-2	TRBD1	-	CASSRTGGESTGELFF	TGTGCCAGCAGCCGGACAGGGGGCGAGAGCACCGGGGAGCTGTTTTTT
TRBJ2-7	TRBV19	TRBD1	-	CARPSWGQISYEQYF	TGTGCCAGACCCTCTTGGGGACAGATCTCCTACGAGCAGTACTTC
TRBJ2-7	TRBV4-2	-	many	CASSQDTHEQYF	TGTGCCAGCAGCCAAGATACCCACGAGCAGTACTTC
TRBJ2-1	TRBV6-5	-	many	CASSPRGGTAYYNEQFF	TGTGCCAGCAGTCCCCGAGGGGGGACAGCCTACTACAATGAGCAGTTCTTC
TRBJ2-7	TRBV6-5	-	many	CASFSRSSYEQYF	TGTGCCAGCTTTAGCAGGAGCTCCTACGAGCAGTACTTC
TRBJ2-7	TRBV7-8	TRBD1	many	CASSPTTGTGAYEQYF	TGTGCCAGCAGCCCAACAACCGGGACAGGAGCCTACGAGCAGTACTTC
TRBJ2-1	TRBV7-6	-	-	CATVHQGSNEQFF	TGTGCCACTGTCCATCAGGGGAGCAATGAGCAGTTCTTC
TRBJ2-7	TRBV20-1	-	-	CSAPLDRKYEQYF	TGCAGTGCCCCGTTGGACAGAAAATACGAGCAGTACTTC
TRBJ2-1	TRBV18	-	many	CASSPLAESNEQFF	TGTGCCAGCTCACCACTAGCGGAATCCAATGAGCAGTTCTTC
TRBJ2-1	TRBV25-1	TRBD2	many	CATRTSGGPGNEQFF	TGTGCCACCAGGACTAGCGGGGGACCGGGGAATGAGCAGTTCTTC
TRBJ2-4	TRBV6-6	-	few	CASSYSWGSRAKNIQYF	TGTGCCAGCAGTTACTCGTGGGGGAGTAGGGCCAAAAACATTCAGTACTTC
TRBJ2-7	TRBV7-2	-	few	CASSLTDGHEQYF	TGTGCCAGCAGCTTGACAGACGGCCACGAGCAGTACTTC
TRBJ1-1	TRBV11-2	-	many	CASSFLTGRSGTEAFF	TGTGCCAGCAGCTTCTTGACGGGCCGGTCAGGGACTGAAGCTTTCTTT
TRBJ1-4	TRBV29-1	-	few	CSAEDNEKLFF	TGCAGCGCAGAAGACAATGAAAAACTGTTTTTT
TRBJ2-7	TRBV24-1	TRBD1	-	CALGTETTYEQYF	TGTGCGCTGGGGACAGAGACGACCTACGAGCAGTACTTC
TRBJ1-2	TRBV6-5	TRBD1	few	CATRQGTYGYTF	TGTGCCACTCGACAGGGGACCTATGGCTACACCTTC
TRBJ1-1	TRBV18	TRBD1	few	CASSPDRGTFF	TGTGCCAGCTCGCCGGACAGGGGAACTTTCTTT
TRBJ1-2	TRBV7-9	-	-	CASSPDNRVRGYTF	TGTGCCAGCAGCCCGGATAACAGGGTACGCGGCTACACCTTC
TRBJ1-2	TRBV29-1	TRBD1	few	CSVVAGTAATIYGYTF	TGCAGCGTTGTCGCCGGGACAGCGGCCACCATCTATGGCTACACCTTC
TRBJ2-1	TRBV29-1	TRBD1	-	CSVRRDRTYNEQFF	TGCAGCGTGCGACGGGACAGGACCTACAATGAGCAGTTCTTC
TRBJ2-7	TRBV28	-	few	CASRNPTLSEQYF	TGTGCCAGCAGAAATCCCACGTTAAGCGAGCAGTACTTC
TRBJ2-3	TRBV9	TRBD1	few	CASSVGGQGTDTQYF	TGTGCCAGCAGCGTAGGAGGACAGGGAACAGATACGCAGTATTTT
TRBJ2-3	TRBV6-1	TRBD2	-	CASSVTSGGTGTDTQYF	TGTGCCAGCAGTGTGACTAGCGGGGGGACGGGAACAGATACGCAGTATTTT
TRBJ1-5	TRBV27	TRBD1	many	CASSTRPGTGIPQPQHF	TGTGCCAGCAGTACCCGTCCCGGGACAGGGATCCCGCAGCCCCAGCATTTT
TRBJ2-7	TRBV11-2	TRBD1	-	CASSLGDRDFYEQYF	TGTGCCAGCAGCTTAGGGGACAGGGATTTTTACGAGCAGTACTTC
TRBJ1-1	TRBV5-4	-	many	CASSLVATNTEAFF	TGTGCCAGCAGCTTGGTGGCGACGAACACTGAAGCTTTCTTT
TRBJ1-5	TRBV19	-	-	CASKKDIGNQPQHF	TGTGCCAGCAAGAAGGATATAGGCAATCAGCCCCAGCATTTT
TRBJ2-3	TRBV5-1	TRBD1	few	CASTQEDRVQYF	TGCGCCAGCACCCAAGAGGACAGGGTTCAGTATTTT
TRBJ2-3	TRBV10-3	-	few	CAISEGLPDTQYF	TGTGCCATCAGTGAGGGGTTACCAGATACGCAGTATTTT
TRBJ1-5	TRBV18	-	-	CASSRTGDSNQPQHF	TGTGCCAGCTCACGCACAGGAGATAGCAATCAGCCCCAGCATTTT
TRBJ2-2	TRBV7-9	-	many	CASLKGWTGELFF	TGTGCCAGCTTGAAGGGTTGGACCGGGGAGCTGTTTTTT
TRBJ1-1	TRBV27	-	-	CASSPRFDENTEAFF	TGTGCCAGCAGTCCACGATTCGACGAGAACACTGAAGCTTTCTTT
TRBJ1-1	TRBV6-5	TRBD1	many	CASRRQGMANTEAFF	TGTGCCAGCAGGAGACAGGGAATGGCGAACACTGAAGCTTTCTTT
TRBJ1-1	TRBV6-5	-	many	CASRTSTEAFF	TGTGCCAGCAGGACCAGCACTGAAGCTTTCTTT